One T cell receptor (beta chain) is described in this entry. Its antigen is unidentified. Compared with germline, one end of the junction differs, possibly owing to a read error. The CDR3 spans 16 residues. Germline V CDR1 and CDR2: SEHNR, FQNEAQ (reference sequence). This specimen comes from a study of cytomegalovirus exposure and HLA in healthy donors. Overall study results and limits: In a later analysis, TCR beta V- and J-gene trimming showed a link to a missense DCLRE1C variant. High specificity and sensitivity for cytomegalovirus status were reported for the classifier. The study designated 150 or so TCR beta chains cytomegalovirus-associated.

PCR amplification relied on 60 Vbeta primers (plus 13 Jbeta primers). This table comes from immunoSEQ multiplex PCR, and its TCRdb copy is limited to in-frame clones, with some not included. The table includes some 130,000 clones, over 75% detected once. The source material was PBMCs. The chain couples TRBV7-9 to TRBJ2-7; the match to TRBD2 covers 8 bases. This sequence originates from a man younger than 45 in good health. CDR3 sequence: CSSSLALGRARNEQYF. DNA of the CDR3: TGTTCCAGCAGCTTAGCCCTCGGGAGGGCCCGGAACGAGCAGTACTTC.